The 32 T cell receptor beta chains below all came from one sample that was sequenced in a study of T cells in Graves' hyperthyroidism and ophthalmopathy. Amplification of TCR beta CDR3 regions used RNA as the template. The HTBI set primed first-round TCR CDR3 RT-PCR. TCRdb reprocessed the multiplex PCR reads via MiXCR and lists one record per CDR3 protein. The sample contains 550,000 to 850,000 distinct CDR3 sequences, 18% of which appear only once. Sample: blood. The receptors come from a woman aged 45-65 years with Graves' hyperthyroidism that later progressed to Graves' ophthalmopathy.

This clonotype has more than one count but fewer than ten. The rearrangement links TRBV9 to TRBJ1-1; 7 positions match TRBD1. CDR1 and CDR2 (germline): SGDLS, YYNGEE. The CDR3 sequence is 14 residues long. The junction had 5 bases not matched to a gene; V was cut back by 0 bases and J by 6 bases. The CDR3 loop is CASSVAGGASEAFF. The CDR3 DNA sequence: TGTGCCAGCAGCGTAGCAGGGGGTGCCTCTGAAGCTTTCTTT. The full variable domain, in which reference TRBV9 and TRBJ1-1 provide the parts outside the CDR3, is DSGVTQTPKHLITATGQRVTLRCSPRSGDLSVYWYQQSLDQGLQFLIQYYNGEERAKGNILERFSAQQFPDLHSELNLSSLELGDSALYFCASSVAGGASEAFFGQGTRLTVV.

This clonotype appeared many times. The chain links TRBV20-1 to TRBJ1-5; tentative D call: TRBD1 (6 bases). Germline V lookup: CDR1 DFQATT, CDR2 SNEGSKA (reference sequence). CDR3 size: 15 residues. The V and J ends lost 0 bases and 0 bases respectively, with 9 bases between them. CDR3 DNA: TGCAGTGCTAGAGATAGACAGGTTAGCAATCAGCCCCAGCATTTT. The encoded protein is CSARDRQVSNQPQHF.

This clonotype came up once. The V gene is TRBV4-1, the J gene TRBJ1-2, with 7 bases matching TRBD1. The V and J ends lost 0 bases and 5 bases, in that order; junction bases with no gene match: 6. The CDR3 totals 15 residues. Germline V CDR1 and CDR2: MGHRA, YSYEKL. CDR3 sequence (DNA): TGCGCCAGCAGCCAAGACTTGTACAGGGGATATGGCTACACCTTC. It codes for CASSQDLYRGYGYTF.

The chain joins TRBV29-1 to TRBJ2-3; TRBD1 agrees at 9 bases. Germline CDR1 is SQVTM and CDR2 is ANQGSEA. The CDR3 covers 13 residues. The J segment lost 3 bases and the V segment lost 7 bases, leaving 5 bases of the junction unmatched. Here the CDR3 reads CSGTGELTDTQYF. The DNA of the CDR3 is TGCAGCGGGACAGGGGAGTTGACAGATACGCAGTATTTT.

This clonotype was counted between two and nine times. This chain connects TRBV29-1 to TRBJ2-2, with unresolved D. V was clipped by 1 base and J by 4 bases, with 1 base between them. The CDR3 covers 11 residues. The germline V gene encodes CDR1 SQVTM and CDR2 ANQGSEA. In DNA form, the CDR3 reads TGCAGCGTTGAAGCCACCGGGGAGCTGTTTTTT. Encoded protein: CSVEATGELFF.

There are many counts of this clonotype. This CDR3 reads CASSLDINQPQHF. CDR3 DNA: TGTGCCAGCAGCCTAGACATTAATCAGCCCCAGCATTTT. This sequence joins TRBV7-9 and TRBJ1-5; unclear D gene. CDR3 size: 13 residues. Germline CDR1 reads SEHNR; CDR2 reads FQNEAQ (reference sequence). V was clipped by 5 bases and J by 4 bases, with 9 bases between them.

This clonotype appeared a few times. The chain links TRBV5-8 to TRBJ2-7; no reliable D call. The germline V gene encodes CDR1 SGHTS and CDR2 YDEGEE. This CDR3 has 16 amino acids. Trimming took off 2 bases at V and 5 bases at J, with 20 bases between the two ends. The CDR3 DNA is TGTGCCAGCAGCTTCCCGGGTAGACGTGTCGCCGACGAGCAGTACTTC. Protein: CASSFPGRRVADEQYF.

This clonotype was recorded at least ten times. The chain joins TRBV7-6 to TRBJ1-1; 7 bases agree with TRBD1. After removal of 6 bases from V and 4 bases from J, the junction contained 8 bases not matched to a gene. Germline V gene lookup returns CDR1 SGHVS and CDR2 FNYEAQ. CDR3 length: 14 residues. CDR3 sequence (DNA): TGTGCCAGCAGTCCCGCAGGGGGTACCACTGAAGCTTTCTTT. As protein: CASSPAGGTTEAFF.

This clonotype was seen at least ten times. The rearrangement links TRBV11-2 to TRBJ1-1; D is unclear. There are 11 residues in the CDR3. Germline V gene sequence: CDR1 SGHAT, CDR2 FQNNGV. V gave up 2 bases and J gave up 7 bases, with 5 bases separating them. CDR3 loop: CASSLTNEAFF. CDR3 bases: TGTGCCAGCAGCTTAACAAATGAAGCTTTCTTT.

J is TRBJ2-2 and V is TRBV20-1, with D possibly TRBD1 on 6 matching bases. CDR1 and CDR2 (germline): DFQATT, SNEGSKA (reference sequence). Trimming took off 2 bases at V and 5 bases at J, with 9 bases between the two ends. There are 13 residues in the CDR3. The CDR3 is CSARHRATGELFF. Written as DNA, the CDR3 is TGCAGTGCTAGACACAGGGCGACCGGGGAGCTGTTTTTT.

This clonotype appeared many times. The CDR3 DNA is TGTGCCAGCAGCTTGCCGGGACAGGGGACTTCCACAGATACGCAGTATTTT. The encoded protein is CASSLPGQGTSTDTQYF. This chain connects TRBV7-8 to TRBJ2-3; 10 bases fit TRBD1. Per the germline V gene, CDR1 is SGHVS and CDR2 is FQNEAQ. The CDR3 loop spans 17 amino acids. The ends lost 3 bases at V and 2 bases at J; junction bases unmatched: 8.

This clonotype was detected a few times. V and J are TRBV10-3 and TRBJ2-1; TRBD1 agrees at 8 bases. V shed 5 bases, J shed 3 bases, and the junction held 6 bases outside the gene matches. CDR1 ENHRY and CDR2 SYGVKD come from the germline V gene. This CDR3 spans 15 amino acids. The chain's CDR3 is CAISTDRVNYNEQFF. The CDR3, as DNA: TGTGCCATCAGTACGGACAGGGTAAACTACAATGAGCAGTTCTTC.

The chain combines TRBV4-2 with TRBJ1-1; the D gene is possibly TRBD1 (5 bases). This CDR3 is 16 amino acids long. Germline V gene sequence: CDR1 LGHNA, CDR2 YNFKEQ. Trimming pared 2 bases from V and 0 bases from J, leaving 13 bases between. The CDR3 spells CASSQIGDGLNTEAFF. CDR3 in DNA: TGTGCCAGCAGCCAAATCGGGGACGGCTTGAACACTGAAGCTTTCTTT.

The chain couples TRBV27 to TRBJ2-1; D not certain. V lost 7 bases, J lost 0 bases, and 10 bases lay in between. Germline CDR1 is MNHEY and CDR2 is SMNVEV (reference sequence). The CDR3 loop spans 14 amino acids. CDR3 residues: CASTLRSSYNEQFF. Here the CDR3 DNA reads TGTGCCAGCACCCTTCGGAGCTCCTACAATGAGCAGTTCTTC.

The V gene is TRBV10-3, the J gene TRBJ2-1, with D possibly called TRBD1 or TRBD2 (5 bases each). The CDR3 covers 11 residues. Germline V lookup: CDR1 ENHRY, CDR2 SYGVKD. Trimming stripped 3 bases from V and 9 bases from J, with 6 bases between. CDR3 nucleotides: TGTGCCATCAGTGATGGGGGTGAGCAGTTCTTC. It yields the protein CAISDGGEQFF.

This chain links TRBV7-9 with TRBJ2-7; 8 bases are shared with TRBD2. CDR3 length: 16 amino acids. V shed 5 bases, J shed 6 bases, and the junction held 15 bases outside the gene matches. Germline CDR1 reads SEHNR; CDR2 reads FQNEAQ (reference sequence). CDR3 in amino acids: CASSPNLGGGPAEQYF. CDR3 sequence (DNA): TGTGCCAGCAGCCCGAATCTCGGGGGGGGCCCCGCCGAGCAGTACTTC.

The genes are TRBV7-3 and TRBJ2-1; D may be TRBD1 (6 bases). The ends were cut back, 4 bases at V and 7 bases at J, with 8 bases in the middle. The CDR3 length is 12 residues. Germline assignment: CDR1 SGHTA and CDR2 FQGTGA. CDR3 sequence: CASSSGQNEQFF. CDR3 coding DNA: TGTGCCAGCAGCTCGGGACAAAATGAGCAGTTCTTC.

This clonotype has only a few counts. The chain carries TRBV20-1 and TRBJ1-2, with a possible D match to TRBD1 (6 bases). The V gene lost 5 bases and the J gene lost 1 base, with 20 bases spanning the gap. The CDR3 covers 16 residues. Per the germline V gene, CDR1 is DFQATT and CDR2 is SNEGSKA (reference sequence). The CDR3 loop reads CSAGSRGTLSNYGYTF. CDR3 DNA: TGCAGTGCTGGAAGCAGGGGTACCCTAAGTAACTATGGCTACACCTTC.

V gene TRBV7-2 combines with J gene TRBJ2-1; 8 bases match TRBD1. Germline V gene lookup returns CDR1 SGHTA and CDR2 FQGNSA. V was pared by 4 bases and J by 10 bases, with 3 bases of the junction left unmatched. The CDR3 contains 12 residues. CDR3 region: CASSWTGQEQFF. As DNA, the CDR3 is TGTGCCAGCAGCTGGACAGGGCAGGAGCAGTTCTTC. The variable domain in full, completed from reference TRBV7-2 and TRBJ2-1, reads GAGVSQSPSNKVTEKGKDVELRCDPISGHTALYWYRQSLGQGLEFLIYFQGNSAPDKSGLPSDRFSAERTGGSVSTLTIQRTQQEDSAVYLCASSWTGQEQFFGPGTRLTVL.

This clonotype was observed at least ten times. The rearrangement uses TRBV2 and TRBJ1-2; 8 bases match TRBD1. CDR1 is SNHLY, CDR2 FYNNEI, per germline. The trim removed 4 bases at V and 4 bases at J, leaving 8 bases unmatched. This CDR3 has 15 residues. The CDR3 loop is CASSAGDRSLYGYTF. CDR3 DNA: TGTGCCAGCAGTGCGGGGGACAGGAGCCTCTATGGCTACACCTTC.

The chain uses TRBV19 and TRBJ1-2, with 9 bases fitting TRBD1. With 7 bases clipped from V and 6 bases from J, the junction kept 18 bases outside the gene matches. This CDR3 has 17 amino acids. CDR1 and CDR2 (germline): LNHDA, SQIVND (reference sequence). This CDR3 is CASNPSGGQGMFHGYTF. The DNA of the CDR3 is TGTGCCAGTAATCCCAGCGGGGGACAGGGAATGTTTCATGGCTACACCTTC.

This chain uses TRBV5-6 with TRBJ2-5; D is unclear. Trimming left V 4 bases short and J 0 bases short, with 7 bases between. The length of the CDR3 is 13 residues. Germline V gene data show CDR1 as SGHDT and CDR2 as YYEEEE. DNA of the CDR3: TGTGCCAGCAGCAACGTGTACCAAGAGACCCAGTACTTC. This gives the protein CASSNVYQETQYF.

This clonotype was picked up many times. The chain couples TRBV2 to TRBJ1-2, with 8 bases fitting TRBD1. The CDR3 runs 13 residues. V shed 2 bases and J 8 bases; nucleotides not matched to a gene: 4. Germline V gives CDR1 SNHLY, CDR2 FYNNEI. CDR3 amino acids: CASSERDRSGYTF. In DNA form, the CDR3 reads TGTGCCAGCAGTGAACGGGACAGGTCGGGCTACACCTTC.

This clonotype was recorded at least ten times. V is TRBV11-1 and J is TRBJ2-1; tentatively, D is TRBD1 (6 bases). The CDR3 runs to 15 residues. Germline CDR1 reads SGHAT; CDR2 reads FQDESV (reference sequence). The V end lost 4 bases, the J end lost 4 bases, and 14 bases lay between the germline ends. The CDR3, as DNA: TGTGCCAGCAGCTCTGGCATGGGACAATACAATGAGCAGTTCTTC. It specifies CASSSGMGQYNEQFF.

The table lists this clonotype with many counts. The chain has TRBV18 and TRBJ2-7; D tentatively reads TRBD1 or TRBD2 (6 bases each). V was trimmed by 3 bases and J by 2 bases, leaving 17 bases between them. The CDR3 consists of 16 residues. Germline CDR1 and CDR2: KGHSH and LQKENI. For the CDR3, the DNA is TGTGCCAGCTCACCGCGGGACACAAGGCCTCCCTACGAGCAGTACTTC. Amino acids: CASSPRDTRPPYEQYF.

In this sample, this clonotype turned up many times. The gene calls are TRBV7-9 and TRBJ1-1, with TRBD1 identical over 7 bases. Germline CDR1 SEHNR, CDR2 FQNEAQ (reference sequence). V shed 1 base and J 11 bases; nucleotides not matched to a gene: 10. CDR3 length: 14 residues. The CDR3 region has the DNA TGTGCCAGCAGCTTAGACCTCGACAGGGTTGGTGCTTTCTTT. Encoded protein: CASSLDLDRVGAFF.

In its sample, this clonotype was seen a few times. The genes are TRBV29-1 and TRBJ2-2; D is perhaps TRBD1 or TRBD2 (5 bases each). V was pared by 3 bases and J by 4 bases, with 6 bases between. CDR1 and CDR2 from the germline V gene are SQVTM and ANQGSEA. The CDR3 consists of 12 residues. CDR3 region: CSVERGTGELFF. CDR3 in DNA: TGCAGCGTTGAGAGGGGCACCGGGGAGCTGTTTTTT.

This clonotype showed up just a few times. The rearrangement joins TRBV19 to TRBJ1-1; possible D gene TRBD1, 6 bases. Germline V CDR1 and CDR2: LNHDA, SQIVND (reference sequence). V lost 5 bases and J lost 7, with 14 bases in between. The length of the CDR3 is 13 residues. CDR3 loop: CASSPTGLLEAFF. DNA of the CDR3: TGTGCCAGTAGTCCGACAGGCCTGCTTGAAGCTTTCTTT.

At least ten counts were recorded for this clonotype. The chain couples TRBV2 to TRBJ1-2; D not resolved. The CDR3 consists of 14 residues. The V end lost 4 bases, the J end lost 4 bases, and 13 bases lay between the germline ends. The germline CDR1 and CDR2 sequences are SNHLY and FYNNEI. The CDR3 coding sequence is TGTGCCAGCAGTGTCTCCCCACAAGTCTATGGCTACACCTTC. Encoded protein: CASSVSPQVYGYTF.

This clonotype occurred many times. The chain uses TRBV20-1 and TRBJ2-3; 10 bases map to TRBD2. V shed 8 bases and J 9 bases; nucleotides not matched to a gene: 14. CDR1 is DFQATT and CDR2 is SNEGSKA in the germline V gene (reference sequence). This CDR3 has 14 amino acids. The CDR3 sequence is CSSRPPSGGQTQYF. The CDR3, as DNA: TGCAGTTCCCGGCCCCCTAGCGGGGGACAGACGCAGTATTTT.

V and J are TRBV7-9 and TRBJ1-2; 7 bases match TRBD1. Trimming at V came to 0 bases and at J to 4 bases, leaving 8 bases not matched to a gene. CDR3 size: 16 residues. CDR1 is SEHNR and CDR2 is FQNEAQ in the germline V gene (reference sequence). The CDR3 DNA is TGTGCCAGCAGCTTAGCGAATTGGGCAGGGGGCTATGGCTACACCTTC. Amino acid sequence: CASSLANWAGGYGYTF.

This clonotype was observed a few times. This rearrangement joins TRBV3-1 to TRBJ2-6; D not certain. The V gene lost 4 bases and the J gene lost 6 bases, with 7 bases spanning the gap. Germline V gene sequence: CDR1 LGHDT, CDR2 YNNKEL (reference sequence). The CDR3 extends over 13 amino acids. CDR3 loop: CASSPSEANVLTF. CDR3 coding DNA: TGTGCCAGCAGCCCCTCCGAGGCCAACGTCCTGACTTTC.